The next 27 T cell receptor beta chains were all read from a single sample in a study of Ad26.COV2.S vaccination and SARS-CoV-2 variants. Profiled with immunoSEQ multiplex PCR; TCRdb holds only in-frame clones, not every one. The table has about 410,000 clones, about 88% seen once. Treatment indicated: some 19 received Ad26.COV2.S at low or high dose, single or two shots; roughly 5 received placebo; per-sample allocation not given. Sampling took place 63 days after the first vaccine or placebo injection. The sample here was peripheral blood, taken in a trial of Ad26.COV2.S vaccine versus placebo. All receptors come from a person aged 18-60 years who received the Ad26.COV2.S COVID-19 vaccine or a placebo.

The V gene is TRBV3-1 (or the pseudogene TRBV3-2), the J gene TRBJ2-7; D might be TRBD1 or TRBD2, each matching 7 bases. This CDR3 contains 14 residues. Trimming took 5 bases from V and 0 from J, leaving 11 bases between them. Germline assignment: CDR1 LGHDT and CDR2 YNNKEL (reference sequence). CDR3 sequence: CASSAGDSSYEQYF. In DNA, the CDR3 is TGTGCCAGCAGCGCGGGGGACAGCTCCTACGAGCAGTACTTC.

The rearrangement joins TRBV6-1 to TRBJ2-5, with a possible D match to TRBD1 (6 bases). This CDR3 has 17 amino acids. Germline CDR1 reads MNHNS; CDR2 reads SASEGT. Trimming took off 3 bases at V and 1 base at J, with 18 bases between the two ends. CDR3 nucleotides: TGTGCCAGCAGTGAGTTCTTAGCAGGGGTAAGCCAAGAGACCCAGTACTTC. Translated, it gives CASSEFLAGVSQETQYF.

The chain is built from TRBV7-2 and TRBJ1-1; D unclear. Trimming removed 5 bases at V and 10 bases at J, with 14 bases between. The CDR3 length is 12 residues. Germline V gene data show CDR1 as SGHTA and CDR2 as FQGNSA. The DNA for the CDR3 is TGTGCCAGCAGCCCATACCAGGCGGCAGCTTTCTTT. Residues: CASSPYQAAAFF.

The chain employs TRBV5-6 and TRBJ1-1; D may be TRBD1 (5 bases). Germline V CDR1 and CDR2: SGHDT, YYEEEE. The CDR3 has 16 residues. Trimming shortened V by 2 bases and J by 5 bases, and 19 bases separated the two germline ends. The CDR3 here is CASSFPGGGSGTEAFF. In nucleotides, the CDR3 is TGTGCCAGCAGCTTCCCCGGTGGGGGGTCCGGGACTGAAGCTTTCTTT.

The CDR3: CASSRDNYNSPLHF. The CDR3, as DNA: TGTGCCAGCAGCCGGGACAACTATAATTCACCCCTCCACTTT. The chain combines TRBV11-2 with TRBJ1-6; a possible D gene is TRBD1 (6 bases). Germline CDR1 SGHAT, CDR2 FQNNGV. With 5 bases removed from V and 3 bases from J, the gap between germline ends came to 8 bases. There are 14 residues in the CDR3. Looking up the rest from reference TRBV11-2 and TRBJ1-6 gives the full variable domain: EAGVAQSPRYKIIEKRQSVAFWCNPISGHATLYWYQQILGQGPKLLIQFQNNGVVDDSQLPKDRFSAERLKGVDSTLKIQPAKLEDSAVYLCASSRDNYNSPLHFGNGTRLTVT.

The J gene is TRBJ1-1, the V gene TRBV7-2; the D is unclear. The CDR3 has 12 amino acids. Trimming shortened V by 4 bases and J by 10 bases, and 13 bases separated the two germline ends. Germline V CDR1 and CDR2: SGHTA, FQGNSA. The CDR3 sequence is CASSSTTSVAFF. DNA for the CDR3: TGTGCCAGCAGCTCTACAACCTCGGTAGCTTTCTTT.

The gene calls are TRBV25-1 and TRBJ2-5; the D gene is possibly TRBD1 (6 bases). This CDR3 has 15 residues. Trimming pared 1 base from V and 5 bases from J, leaving 14 bases between. Germline loops: CDR1 MGHDK, CDR2 SYGVNS. The CDR3 loop is CASSEFRGFMETQYF. As DNA, the CDR3 is TGTGCCAGCAGTGAATTCAGGGGTTTTATGGAGACCCAGTACTTC.

This chain links TRBV10-3 with TRBJ2-1, with 9 bases identical to TRBD2. CDR3 length: 13 amino acids. The germline CDR1 and CDR2 sequences are ENHRY and SYGVKD. The V segment lost 5 bases and the J segment 10 bases; nucleotides outside the gene matches: 6. CDR3 loop: CAISSGGPAEQFF. CDR3 in DNA: TGTGCCATCAGTAGCGGGGGGCCGGCCGAGCAGTTCTTC.

V is TRBV6-5 and J is TRBJ1-4; no definite D call. Deletions cut 8 bases from V and 6 bases from J, with 7 bases between. The V gene's germline CDR1 is MNHEY and CDR2 SVGAGI. This CDR3 has 11 residues. CDR3 sequence (DNA): TGTGCCAGCCTAGAAGATGAAAAACTGTTTTTT. Translated, it gives CASLEDEKLFF.

This chain connects TRBV27 to TRBJ1-3; the D is unclear. Between the trimmed V and J ends, which lost 5 bases and 0 bases, there was a span of 11 bases. There are 15 residues in the CDR3. Germline V gene sequence: CDR1 MNHEY, CDR2 SMNVEV (reference sequence). The CDR3 DNA reads as TGTGCCAGCAGTAGAAACCCGAACTCTGGAAACACCATATATTTT. Its translation: CASSRNPNSGNTIYF.

J is TRBJ1-6 and V is TRBV6-1; possible D gene TRBD1, 5 bases. V was trimmed by 1 base and J by 6 bases, leaving 10 bases between them. This CDR3 contains 15 residues. Germline assignment: CDR1 MNHNS and CDR2 SASEGT. The CDR3 protein is CASSEGGGFNSPLHF. CDR3 DNA: TGTGCCAGCAGTGAAGGGGGGGGATTTAATTCACCCCTCCACTTT.

Comment on this clone: The same CDR3 arises from other DNA sequences in this sample as well. The chain employs TRBV2 and TRBJ1-2; possible D gene TRBD1, 5 bases. Trimming left V 4 bases short and J 4 bases short, with 10 bases between. This CDR3 has 13 residues. In germline, CDR1 is SNHLY, CDR2 FYNNEI. CDR3 in DNA: TGTGCCAGCAGTGGGGGGGGAATCTATGGCTACACCTTC. Its protein product is CASSGGGIYGYTF.

This chain links TRBV4-1 with TRBJ2-2; D perhaps matches TRBD2 (6 bases). Germline CDR1 reads MGHRA; CDR2 reads YSYEKL. The germline V and J ends were trimmed by 0 bases and 7 bases, with 9 bases remaining between them. The CDR3 covers 14 residues. This CDR3 is CASSQERGNGELFF. DNA of the CDR3: TGCGCCAGCAGCCAAGAACGGGGGAACGGGGAGCTGTTTTTT.

The chain employs TRBV7-9 and TRBJ1-1; D is uncertain. The CDR3 has 13 residues. Trimming pared 5 bases from V and 4 bases from J, leaving 11 bases between. Germline V gene data show CDR1 as SEHNR and CDR2 as FQNEAQ (reference sequence). The chain's CDR3 is CASSPPGFTEAFF. CDR3 bases: TGTGCCAGCAGCCCCCCGGGATTCACTGAAGCTTTCTTT.

On this clone: At one boundary the junction diverges from the germline segment, which might be a read error. The rearrangement uses TRBV27 and TRBJ1-5, with 7 bases matching TRBD1. Germline CDR1 and CDR2: MNHEY and SMNVEV (reference sequence). The length of the CDR3 is 14 residues. DNA for the CDR3: TGTGCCAGCAGTTCAGGGGGGAGCAGTCAGCCCCAGCATTTT. It encodes CASSSGGSSQPQHF.

V gene TRBV19 combines with J gene TRBJ1-4; maybe TRBD1 (5 bases). The CDR3 has 14 amino acids. The V gene lost 2 bases and the J gene lost 5 bases, with 9 bases spanning the gap. Germline CDR1 is LNHDA and CDR2 is SQIVND (reference sequence). CDR3 nucleotides: TGTGCCAGTAGTATAATCCGGGGGAATGAAAAACTGTTTTTT. It specifies CASSIIRGNEKLFF.

This clone was counted a single time. The chain joins TRBV5-5 to TRBJ1-1; no clear D gene. The CDR3 covers 16 residues. V lost 0 bases, J lost 0 bases, and 12 bases lay in between. CDR1 and CDR2 from the germline V gene are SGHKS and YYEKEE (reference sequence). The CDR3 sequence is CASSLVLVSLNTEAFF. CDR3 bases: TGTGCCAGCAGCTTGGTATTGGTCAGCCTGAACACTGAAGCTTTCTTT.

The chain recombines TRBV6-5 with TRBJ1-1; D unclear. Germline CDR1 is MNHEY and CDR2 is SVGAGI. The V end lost 6 bases, the J end lost 1 base, and 9 bases lay between the germline ends. This CDR3 contains 13 residues. In DNA, the CDR3 is TGTGCCAGCAGGAAGGAGGGGAACACTGAAGCTTTCTTT. Protein: CASRKEGNTEAFF.

This clone came up once. This chain links TRBV3-1 (or the pseudogene TRBV3-2) with TRBJ2-4; D gene unclear. Germline CDR1 LGHDT, CDR2 YNNKEL (reference sequence). Trimming pared 2 bases from V and 0 bases from J, leaving 8 bases between. The CDR3 spans 15 residues. This CDR3 reads CASSQNRIAKNIQYF. The CDR3, as DNA: TGTGCCAGCAGCCAAAATCGGATAGCCAAAAACATTCAGTACTTC.

CDR3 protein: CATRGGMETQYF. CDR3 DNA sequence: TGTGCCACCAGGGGGGGGATGGAGACCCAGTACTTC. The gene calls are TRBV6-5 and TRBJ2-5; either TRBD1 or TRBD2 may supply D (7 bases each). The germline CDR1 and CDR2 sequences are MNHEY and SVGAGI. Trimming cost V 10 bases and J 5 bases, with 14 bases left between them. There are 12 residues in the CDR3.

V gene TRBV4-2 combines with J gene TRBJ1-1; D unresolved. The length of the CDR3 is 15 residues. V was trimmed by 0 bases and J by 2 bases, leaving 10 bases between them. The germline gives CDR1 LGHNA, CDR2 YNFKEQ. The CDR3 is CASSQDWQANTEAFF. The CDR3 nucleotides are TGTGCCAGCAGCCAAGATTGGCAGGCCAACACTGAAGCTTTCTTT.

The rearrangement uses TRBV15 and TRBJ1-5, with D possibly matching TRBD1 (6 bases). The CDR3 is 16 amino acids. V lost 6 bases to trimming and J lost 6 bases, with 21 bases between them. Germline lookup yields CDR1 LNHNV and CDR2 YYDKDF (reference sequence). CDR3 nucleotides: TGTGCCACCAGTCAGAGGAGAGGGGGGATCTTTCAGCCCCAGCATTTT. It codes for CATSQRRGGIFQPQHF.

This chain links TRBV7-9 with TRBJ2-1, with D tentatively TRBD2 (6 bases). Per germline, CDR1 SEHNR and CDR2 FQNEAQ (reference sequence). This CDR3 spans 17 amino acids. V lost 2 bases to trimming and J lost 6 bases, with 20 bases between them. The CDR3 loop reads CASSLITLAGLVNEQFF. CDR3 DNA: TGTGCCAGCAGCTTAATTACACTAGCTGGTCTTGTCAATGAGCAGTTCTTC.

This chain joins TRBV6-5 and TRBJ2-7; D is perhaps TRBD2 (7 bases). CDR1 MNHEY and CDR2 SVGAGI come from the germline V gene. This CDR3 has 15 residues. Trimming pared 9 bases from V and 0 bases from J, leaving 18 bases between. The CDR3 region has the DNA TGTGCCAGTACTCGACACGCGGGGGCCTCCTACGAGCAGTACTTC. Its protein product is CASTRHAGASYEQYF.

The V call is TRBV19, the J call TRBJ2-4; D ambiguous. From germline, CDR1 is LNHDA and CDR2 SQIVND (reference sequence). V was cut by 5 bases and J by 0 bases, with 8 bases left in between. This CDR3 is 14 amino acids long. The CDR3 loop is CASSRLLAKNIQYF. CDR3 coding DNA: TGTGCCAGTAGTCGTCTTCTAGCCAAAAACATTCAGTACTTC.

The rearrangement joins TRBV6-5 to TRBJ1-4; possibly TRBD1 for D (5 bases). V lost 5 bases to trimming and J lost 3 bases, with 13 bases between them. The CDR3 contains 15 residues. CDR1 MNHEY and CDR2 SVGAGI come from the germline V gene. The CDR3 DNA sequence: TGTGCCAGCAGTCTCACCAGGGATGCTAATGAAAAACTGTTTTTT. Residues: CASSLTRDANEKLFF.

The rearrangement links TRBV27 to TRBJ1-5, with D maybe TRBD1 (6 bases). This CDR3 has 12 residues. Germline V gene data show CDR1 as MNHEY and CDR2 as SMNVEV (reference sequence). Trimming shortened V by 6 bases and J by 9 bases, and 12 bases separated the two germline ends. CDR3 protein: CASSPGGAPQHF. The CDR3 DNA is TGTGCCAGCAGCCCTGGGGGGGCGCCCCAGCATTTT.